Listed below are T cell receptor beta chains from one sample, sequenced in a study of cytomegalovirus exposure and HLA in healthy donors. Assay: immunoSEQ multiplex PCR; the TCRdb copy retains only in-frame clones and omits some. The sample yields about 120,000 clones, roughly four fifths seen once. Sequencing used PBMCs. The receptor source for this set is a man aged 35 to 55 in good health and CMV-seronegative. Each CDR3 is given with its conserved first and last residue. The D gene is left open where the match is weak. Expanded clones are given a class, and other clones once, few, many or no size at all.

>TRBV7-2|TRBJ2-1|-|few
CASSSGHQRGAEQFF
TGTGCCAGCAGCTCGGGACACCAACGAGGTGCTGAGCAGTTCTTC
>TRBV4-3|TRBJ1-1|TRBD1|-
CASSQETGRNTEAFF
TGCGCCAGCAGCCAAGAGACAGGGAGGAACACTGAAGCTTTCTTT
>TRBV19|TRBJ1-2|TRBD1|few
CASSAGTGVSSYGYTF
TGTGCCAGTAGTGCCGGGACAGGGGTTTCCAGCTATGGCTACACCTTC
>TRBV19|TRBJ1-1|-|-
CASSPGLEVPEAFF
TGTGCCAGTAGCCCGGGACTGGAGGTCCCTGAAGCTTTCTTT
>TRBV7-9|TRBJ2-5|-|-
CASSLVSRGETQYF
TGTGCCAGCAGCTTAGTCTCGAGAGGAGAGACCCAGTACTTC
>TRBV29-1|TRBJ1-5|TRBD1|once
CSGTGELNQPQHF
TGCAGCGGGACAGGGGAGCTCAATCAGCCCCAGCATTTT
>TRBV15|TRBJ2-1|TRBD2|-
CATSRERGNGNEQFF
TGTGCCACCAGCAGAGAGCGGGGGAACGGTAATGAGCAGTTCTTC
>TRBV11-2|TRBJ2-2|TRBD2|-
CASSAQLAGNTGELFF
TGTGCCAGCAGCGCCCAACTAGCGGGGAACACCGGGGAGCTGTTTTTT
>TRBV2|TRBJ1-4|TRBD1|-
CASTPGQGEEKLFF
TGTGCCAGCACACCGGGACAGGGGGAAGAAAAACTGTTTTTT
>TRBV29-1|TRBJ1-2|TRBD1|-
CSVAGTERAYGYTF
TGCAGCGTTGCGGGGACAGAACGAGCCTATGGCTACACCTTC
>TRBV14|TRBJ1-6|-|-
CASSPPGQVNSPLHF
TGTGCCAGCAGCCCGCCGGGACAAGTAAATTCACCCCTCCACTTT
>TRBV19|TRBJ1-4|-|-
CASRGGSATNEKLFF
TGTGCCAGTAGAGGAGGGTCTGCAACTAATGAAAAACTGTTTTTT
>TRBV6-5|TRBJ2-6|-|-
CASRRQFSGANGLTF
TGTGCCAGCAGACGACAGTTTTCAGGGGCCAACGGCCTGACTTTC
>TRBV28|TRBJ2-3|-|-
CAISSGGNTDTQYF
TGTGCCATCTCGAGTGGAGGGAACACAGATACGCAGTATTTT
>TRBV4-3|TRBJ2-2|TRBD2|-
CASSQPPLAGGLSAGELFF
TGCGCCAGCAGCCAACCTCCTCTAGCGGGGGGGCTCTCGGCCGGGGAGCTGTTTTTT
>TRBV18|TRBJ2-7|-|few
CASAQLPYEQYF
TGTGCCAGCGCCCAACTCCCCTACGAGCAGTACTTC
>TRBV7-2|TRBJ2-5|-|-
CASSQSSDQETQYF
TGTGCCAGCAGCCAATCTAGCGATCAAGAGACCCAGTACTTC
>TRBV18|TRBJ1-4|-|-
CASSRGEEEKLFF
TGTGCCAGCTCCCGAGGGGAGGAGGAAAAACTGTTTTTT
>TRBV9|TRBJ1-1|-|-
CASTPLKTGNTEAFF
TGTGCCAGCACACCCCTGAAGACAGGGAACACTGAAGCTTTCTTT
>TRBV11-2|TRBJ2-2|-|-
CASSLAPSSPANTGELFF
TGTGCCAGCAGCTTAGCCCCGAGTAGCCCCGCGAACACCGGGGAGCTGTTTTTT
>TRBV27|TRBJ2-7|TRBD2|-
CASSLSLGRLAGAYEQYF
TGTGCCAGCAGTTTATCCCTCGGGCGACTAGCGGGGGCCTACGAGCAGTACTTC
>TRBV10-3|TRBJ2-1|-|few
CAISEEPPGYNEQFF
TGTGCCATCAGTGAAGAGCCCCCAGGTTACAATGAGCAGTTCTTC
>TRBV28|TRBJ2-3|TRBD2|-
CATTPGGPFDTQYF
TGTGCCACGACGCCGGGAGGGCCATTTGATACGCAGTATTTT
>TRBV9|TRBJ2-5|TRBD2|-
CASSATSGGLGETQYF
TGTGCCAGCAGCGCGACTAGCGGGGGGCTAGGGGAGACCCAGTACTTC
>TRBV6-1|TRBJ2-3|TRBD1|few
CASSRTGGGADTQYF
TGTGCCAGCAGTAGGACAGGGGGTGGGGCAGATACGCAGTATTTT
>TRBV9|TRBJ1-3|-|-
CASSVEAFFRNTIYF
TGTGCCAGCAGCGTAGAAGCCTTTTTCAGAAACACCATATATTTT
>TRBV9|TRBJ1-2|TRBD1|-
CASSEKTGGRGYTF
TGTGCCAGCAGCGAAAAGACAGGGGGCCGAGGCTACACCTTC
>TRBV7-2|TRBJ2-3|-|-
CASSPPRRRGLTDTQYF
TGTGCCAGCAGCCCACCTCGCCGTAGGGGACTCACAGATACGCAGTATTTT
>TRBV7-6|TRBJ2-1|-|-
CASSLATSGSEQFF
TGTGCCAGCAGCTTAGCGACGTCGGGGTCTGAGCAGTTCTTC
>TRBV2|TRBJ1-3|TRBD1|-
CASSSPQGAGGNTIYF
TGTGCCAGCAGCTCACCTCAGGGGGCGGGTGGAAACACCATATATTTT
>TRBV4-3|TRBJ2-2|-|once
CASSPRGQNTGELFF
TGCGCCAGCAGCCCTCGCGGACAGAACACCGGGGAGCTGTTTTTT
>TRBV7-2|TRBJ1-5|-|-
CASSLGRAGDQPQHF
TGTGCCAGCAGCTTAGGCAGGGCAGGGGATCAGCCCCAGCATTTT
>TRBV7-9|TRBJ1-1|TRBD1|few
CASSAPTGETEAFF
TGTGCCAGCAGCGCCCCTACAGGGGAGACTGAAGCTTTCTTT
>TRBV6-1|TRBJ1-1|TRBD1|-
CASSEYRGDTEAFF
TGTGCCAGCAGTGAATACAGGGGAGACACTGAAGCTTTCTTT
>TRBV28|TRBJ2-1|-|-
CASSSESLEQFF
TGTGCCAGCAGTTCGGAGTCACTTGAGCAGTTCTTC